This T cell receptor (beta chain) was sequenced in a study of OX40 agonist ivuxolimab in advanced cancers. Study as a whole: Ivuxolimab is a fully human IgG2 antibody that activates OX40 (CD134). Checkpoint inhibitors had been given previously to 40% of patients.

General study results and limits: Patients who responded partially at 0.1-3.0 mg/kg showed clonal expansion ranking among the lowest. Expanded clones tended on average to be more numerous among CD8+ T cells than CD4+.

For this clone: Its antigen is unidentified.

Clones were read by immunoSEQ multiplex PCR, and TCRdb kept only the in-frame ones, dropping some. Altogether about 77,000 clones are present, around four fifths being singletons, with the ten largest covering 0.76%. The junction had 4 bases not matched to a gene; V was cut back by 5 bases and J by 0 bases. CDR3 size: 17 residues. Germline V gene data show CDR1 as MDHEN and CDR2 as SYDVKM. This chain uses TRBV28 with TRBJ1-6; 10 bases map to TRBD1. The material sequenced was CD4+ or CD8+ T cells sorted from blood, taken in a trial of the OX40 agonist ivuxolimab. The receptor was derived from an adult with an advanced solid tumor such as melanoma, head and neck, liver or kidney cancer. CDR3 sequence (DNA): TGTGCCAGCAGTCTCCGACAGGGGGCCTCCTATAATTCACCCCTCCACTTT. This sequence encodes CASSLRQGASYNSPLHF.